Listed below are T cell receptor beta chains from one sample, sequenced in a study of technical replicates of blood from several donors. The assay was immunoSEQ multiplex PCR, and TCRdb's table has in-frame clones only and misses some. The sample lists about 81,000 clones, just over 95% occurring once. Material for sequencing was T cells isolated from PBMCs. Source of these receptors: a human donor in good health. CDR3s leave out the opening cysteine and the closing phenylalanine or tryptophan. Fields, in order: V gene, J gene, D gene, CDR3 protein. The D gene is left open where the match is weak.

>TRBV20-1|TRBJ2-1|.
SAGSHNEQF
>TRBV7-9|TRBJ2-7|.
ASSQGSVEQY
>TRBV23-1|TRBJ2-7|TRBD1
ASSASRDRGVSSYEQY
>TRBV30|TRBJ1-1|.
AWSVRGGDTEAF
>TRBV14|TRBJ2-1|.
ASSPGSYNEQF
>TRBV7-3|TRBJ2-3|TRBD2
ASSFSLAGGTDTQY
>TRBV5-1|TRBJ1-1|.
ASTLGAPGLVTEAF
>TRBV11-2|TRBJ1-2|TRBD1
ASRSADRGDGYT
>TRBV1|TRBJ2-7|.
TSSQGGRAGEQY
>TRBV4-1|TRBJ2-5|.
ASSQGGGRTTGETQY
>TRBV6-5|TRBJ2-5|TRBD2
ASSGLAGGKETQY
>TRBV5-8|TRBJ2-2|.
ASSLEGIWTGELF
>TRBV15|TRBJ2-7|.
ATSRDRLAGQSGHEQY
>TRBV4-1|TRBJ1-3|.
ASSLEDLAVSSGNTIY
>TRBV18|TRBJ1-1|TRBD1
ASSPLPGQGLSNTEAF
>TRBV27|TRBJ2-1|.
ASRLGNLEQF
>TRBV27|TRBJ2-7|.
ASSPNPLYEQY
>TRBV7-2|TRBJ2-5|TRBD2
ASSPGGAQETQY
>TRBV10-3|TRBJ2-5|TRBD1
AISRGNGETQY
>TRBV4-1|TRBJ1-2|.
ASSQSGGRVFYGYT
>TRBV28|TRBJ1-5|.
ASSINRGLPSNQPQH
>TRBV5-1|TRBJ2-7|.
ASSFGVSSYEQY